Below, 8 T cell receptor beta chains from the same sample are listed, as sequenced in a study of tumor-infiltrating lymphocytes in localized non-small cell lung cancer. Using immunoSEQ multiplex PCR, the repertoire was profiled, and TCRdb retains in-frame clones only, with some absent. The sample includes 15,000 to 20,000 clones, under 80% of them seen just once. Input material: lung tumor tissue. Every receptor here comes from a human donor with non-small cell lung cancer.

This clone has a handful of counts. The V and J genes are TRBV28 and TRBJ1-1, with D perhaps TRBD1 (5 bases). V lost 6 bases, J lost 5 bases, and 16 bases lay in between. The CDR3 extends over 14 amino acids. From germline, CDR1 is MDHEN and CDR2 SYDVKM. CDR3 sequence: CASSTGQRGTEAFF. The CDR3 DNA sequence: TGTGCCAGCAGCACTGGACAAAGGGGAACTGAAGCTTTCTTT.

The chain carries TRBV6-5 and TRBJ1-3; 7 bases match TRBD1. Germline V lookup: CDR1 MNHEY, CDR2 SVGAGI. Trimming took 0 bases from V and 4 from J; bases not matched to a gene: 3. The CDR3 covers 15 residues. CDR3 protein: CASSYSTTGGNTIYF. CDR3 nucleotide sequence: TGTGCCAGCAGTTACTCGACGACAGGGGGAAACACCATATATTTT.

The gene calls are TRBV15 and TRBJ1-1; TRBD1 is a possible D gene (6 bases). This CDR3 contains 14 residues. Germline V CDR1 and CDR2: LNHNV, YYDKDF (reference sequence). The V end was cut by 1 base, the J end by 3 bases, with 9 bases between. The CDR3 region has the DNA TGTGCCACCAGCAGAGCCTACAGGGACACTGAAGCTTTCTTT. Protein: CATSRAYRDTEAFF.

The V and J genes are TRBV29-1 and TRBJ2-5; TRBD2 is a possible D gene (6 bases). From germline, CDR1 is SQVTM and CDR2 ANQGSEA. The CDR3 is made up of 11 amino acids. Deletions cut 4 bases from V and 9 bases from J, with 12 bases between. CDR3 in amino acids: CSVAPGVSQYF. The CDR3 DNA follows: TGCAGCGTTGCTCCGGGGGTGTCCCAGTACTTC.

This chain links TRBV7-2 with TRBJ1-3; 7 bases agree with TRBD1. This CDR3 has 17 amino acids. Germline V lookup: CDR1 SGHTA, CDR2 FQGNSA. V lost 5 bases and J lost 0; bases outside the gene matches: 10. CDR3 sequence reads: CASSRLTGTVSGNTIYF. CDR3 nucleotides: TGTGCCAGCAGCCGACTCACCGGGACAGTCTCTGGAAACACCATATATTTT.

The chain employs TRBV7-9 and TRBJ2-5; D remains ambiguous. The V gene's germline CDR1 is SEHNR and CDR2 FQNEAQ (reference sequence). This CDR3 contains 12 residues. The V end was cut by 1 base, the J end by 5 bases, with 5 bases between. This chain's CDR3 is CASSLVGETQYF. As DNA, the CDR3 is TGTGCCAGCAGCTTAGTGGGGGAGACCCAGTACTTC. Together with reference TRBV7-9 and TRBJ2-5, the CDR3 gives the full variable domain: DTGVSQNPRHKITKRGQNVTFRCDPISEHNRLYWYRQTLGQGPEFLTYFQNEAQLEKSRLLSDRFSAERPKGSFSTLEIQRTEQGDSAMYLCASSLVGETQYFGPGTRLLVL.

CDR3 sequence: CASTPGRGVNGYTF. The DNA for the CDR3 is TGTGCCAGCACCCCGGGCAGGGGAGTTAATGGCTACACCTTC. This sequence joins TRBV6-5 and TRBJ1-2, with D perhaps TRBD1 (6 bases). The CDR3 has 14 residues. Germline CDR1 reads MNHEY; CDR2 reads SVGAGI. V lost 7 bases to trimming and J lost 6 bases, with 18 bases between them.

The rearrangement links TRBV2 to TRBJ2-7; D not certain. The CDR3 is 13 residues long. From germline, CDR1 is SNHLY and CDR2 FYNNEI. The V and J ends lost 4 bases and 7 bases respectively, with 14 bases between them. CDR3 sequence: CASSAEAGVEQYF. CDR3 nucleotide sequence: TGTGCCAGCAGTGCCGAGGCTGGCGTTGAGCAGTACTTC.